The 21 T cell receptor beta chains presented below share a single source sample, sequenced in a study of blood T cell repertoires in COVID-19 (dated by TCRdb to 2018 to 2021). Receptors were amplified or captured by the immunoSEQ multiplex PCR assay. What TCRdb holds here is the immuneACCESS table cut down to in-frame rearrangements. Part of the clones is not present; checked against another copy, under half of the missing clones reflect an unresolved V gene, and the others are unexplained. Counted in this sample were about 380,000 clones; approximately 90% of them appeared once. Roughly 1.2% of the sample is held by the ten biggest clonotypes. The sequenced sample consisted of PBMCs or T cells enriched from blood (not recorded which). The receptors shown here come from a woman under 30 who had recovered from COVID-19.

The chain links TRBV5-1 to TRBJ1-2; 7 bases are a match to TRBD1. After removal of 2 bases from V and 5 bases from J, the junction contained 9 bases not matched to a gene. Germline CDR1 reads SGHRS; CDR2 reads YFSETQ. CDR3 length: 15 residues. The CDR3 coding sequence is TGCGCCAGCAGCTTTCAGACCGGGACAGATTATGGCTACACCTTC. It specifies CASSFQTGTDYGYTF.

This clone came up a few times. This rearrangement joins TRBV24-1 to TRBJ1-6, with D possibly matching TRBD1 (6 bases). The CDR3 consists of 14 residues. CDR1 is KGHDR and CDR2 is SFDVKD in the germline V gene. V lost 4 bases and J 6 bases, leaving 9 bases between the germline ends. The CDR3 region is CATSDGQINSPLHF. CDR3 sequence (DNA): TGTGCCACCAGTGACGGACAGATTAATTCACCCCTCCACTTT.

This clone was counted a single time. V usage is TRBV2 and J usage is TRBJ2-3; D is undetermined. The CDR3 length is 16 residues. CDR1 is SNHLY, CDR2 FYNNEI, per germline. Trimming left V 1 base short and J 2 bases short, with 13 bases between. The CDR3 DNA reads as TGTGCCAGCAGTGAAGACTACAACTCTGTCACAGATACGCAGTATTTT. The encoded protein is CASSEDYNSVTDTQYF.

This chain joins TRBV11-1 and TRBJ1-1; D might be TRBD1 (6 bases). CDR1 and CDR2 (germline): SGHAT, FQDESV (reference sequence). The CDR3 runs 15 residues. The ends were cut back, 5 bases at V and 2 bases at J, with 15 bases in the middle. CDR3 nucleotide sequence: TGTGCCAGCAGCCGTGCTTCAGGGACAAACACTGAAGCTTTCTTT. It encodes CASSRASGTNTEAFF.

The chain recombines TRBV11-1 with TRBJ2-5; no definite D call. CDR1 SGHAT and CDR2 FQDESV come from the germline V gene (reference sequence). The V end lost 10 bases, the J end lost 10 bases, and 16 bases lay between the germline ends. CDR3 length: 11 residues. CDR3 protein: CATRRKANQYF. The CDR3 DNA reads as TGTGCCACCAGACGAAAAGCAAACCAGTACTTC.

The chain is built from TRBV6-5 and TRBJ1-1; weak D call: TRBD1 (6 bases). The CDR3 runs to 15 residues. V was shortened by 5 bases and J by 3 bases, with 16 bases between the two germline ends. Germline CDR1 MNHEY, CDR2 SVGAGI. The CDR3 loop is CASSPYREMDTEAFF. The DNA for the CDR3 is TGTGCCAGCAGTCCATACAGGGAGATGGACACTGAAGCTTTCTTT.

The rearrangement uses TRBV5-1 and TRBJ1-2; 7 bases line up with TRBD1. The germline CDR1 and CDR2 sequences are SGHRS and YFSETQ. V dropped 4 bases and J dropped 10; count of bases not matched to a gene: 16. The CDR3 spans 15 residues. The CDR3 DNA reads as TGCGCCAGCAGCAGAGGCACAGGGGTGGCTGTTGACTACACCTTC. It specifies CASSRGTGVAVDYTF.

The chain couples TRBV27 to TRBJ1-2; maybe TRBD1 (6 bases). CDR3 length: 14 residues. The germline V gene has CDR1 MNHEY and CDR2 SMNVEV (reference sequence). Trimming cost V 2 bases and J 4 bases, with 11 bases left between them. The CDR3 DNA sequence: TGTGCCAGCAGTTTAGGGAGGGGGGGCTATGGCTACACCTTC. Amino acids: CASSLGRGGYGYTF.

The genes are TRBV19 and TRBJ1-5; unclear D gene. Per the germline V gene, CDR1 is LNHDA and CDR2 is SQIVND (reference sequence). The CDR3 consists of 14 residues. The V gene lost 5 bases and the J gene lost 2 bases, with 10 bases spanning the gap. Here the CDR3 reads CASSWPGGNQPQHF. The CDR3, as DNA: TGTGCCAGTAGTTGGCCTGGAGGCAATCAGCCCCAGCATTTT.

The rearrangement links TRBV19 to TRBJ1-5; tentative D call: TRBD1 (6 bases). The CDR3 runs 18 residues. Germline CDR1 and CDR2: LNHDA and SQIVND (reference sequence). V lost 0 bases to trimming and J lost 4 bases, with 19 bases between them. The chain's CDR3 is CASSIDIWSGAGNQPQHF. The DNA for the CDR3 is TGTGCCAGTAGTATAGATATTTGGTCAGGGGCTGGGAATCAGCCCCAGCATTTT.

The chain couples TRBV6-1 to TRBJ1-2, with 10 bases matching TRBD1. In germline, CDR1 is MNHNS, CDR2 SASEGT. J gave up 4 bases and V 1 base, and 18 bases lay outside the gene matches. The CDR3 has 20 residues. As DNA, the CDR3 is TGTGCCAGCAGTGAAGAGGGGCCGGGACAGGGGCTGCCAGCGGCCTATGGCTACACCTTC. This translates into CASSEEGPGQGLPAAYGYTF.

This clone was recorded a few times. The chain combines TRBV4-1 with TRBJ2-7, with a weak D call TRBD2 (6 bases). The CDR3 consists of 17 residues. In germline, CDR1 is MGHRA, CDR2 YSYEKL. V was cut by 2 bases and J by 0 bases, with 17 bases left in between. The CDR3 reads CASSQLTTGESSYEQYF. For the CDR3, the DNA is TGCGCCAGCAGCCAATTGACGACGGGGGAAAGCTCCTACGAGCAGTACTTC.

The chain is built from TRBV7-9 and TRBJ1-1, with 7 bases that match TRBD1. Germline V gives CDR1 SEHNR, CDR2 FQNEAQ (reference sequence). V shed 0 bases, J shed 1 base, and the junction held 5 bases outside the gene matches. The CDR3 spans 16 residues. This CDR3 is CASSLAETGRNTEAFF. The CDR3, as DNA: TGTGCCAGCAGCTTAGCCGAGACAGGGAGGAACACTGAAGCTTTCTTT.

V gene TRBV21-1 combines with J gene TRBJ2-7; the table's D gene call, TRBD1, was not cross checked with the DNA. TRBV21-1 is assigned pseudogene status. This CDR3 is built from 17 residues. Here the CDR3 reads CASSKDPDRRISYEQYF. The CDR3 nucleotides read TGTGCCAGCAGCAAAGATCCGGACAGGAGGATCTCCTACGAGCAGTACTTC.

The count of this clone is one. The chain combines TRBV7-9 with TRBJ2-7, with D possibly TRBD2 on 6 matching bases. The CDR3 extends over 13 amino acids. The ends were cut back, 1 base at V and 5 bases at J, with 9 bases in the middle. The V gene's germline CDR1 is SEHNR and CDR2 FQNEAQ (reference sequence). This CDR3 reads CASSLVAGNEQYF. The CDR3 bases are TGTGCCAGCAGCTTAGTCGCGGGGAACGAGCAGTACTTC.

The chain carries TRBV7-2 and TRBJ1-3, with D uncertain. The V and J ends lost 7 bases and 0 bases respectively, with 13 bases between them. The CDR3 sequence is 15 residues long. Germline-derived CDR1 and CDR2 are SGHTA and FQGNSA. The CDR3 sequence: CASTNAGYSGNTIYF. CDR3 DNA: TGTGCCAGCACCAACGCCGGTTACTCTGGAAACACCATATATTTT.

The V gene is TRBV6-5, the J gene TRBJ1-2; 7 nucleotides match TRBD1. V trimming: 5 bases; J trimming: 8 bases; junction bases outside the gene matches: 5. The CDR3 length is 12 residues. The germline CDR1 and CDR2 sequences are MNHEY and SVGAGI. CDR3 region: CASSLDRAGYTF. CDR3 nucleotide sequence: TGTGCCAGCAGTCTTGACAGGGCAGGCTACACCTTC.

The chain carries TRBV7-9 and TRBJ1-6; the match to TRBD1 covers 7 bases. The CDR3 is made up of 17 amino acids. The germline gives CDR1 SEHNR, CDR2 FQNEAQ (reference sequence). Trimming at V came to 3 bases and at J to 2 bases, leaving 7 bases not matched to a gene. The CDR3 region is CASSFGSRGTYNSPLHF. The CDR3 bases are TGTGCCAGCAGCTTCGGTAGCAGGGGGACCTATAATTCACCCCTCCACTTT.

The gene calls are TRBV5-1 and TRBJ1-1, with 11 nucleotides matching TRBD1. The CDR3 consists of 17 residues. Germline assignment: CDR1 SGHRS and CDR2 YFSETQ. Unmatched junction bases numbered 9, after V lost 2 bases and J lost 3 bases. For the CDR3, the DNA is TGCGCCAGCAGCTTCCCCGGGACAGGGGGTGGATACACTGAAGCTTTCTTT. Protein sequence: CASSFPGTGGGYTEAFF. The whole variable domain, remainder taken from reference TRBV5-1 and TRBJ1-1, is KAGVTQTPRYLIKTRGQQVTLSCSPISGHRSVSWYQQTPGQGLQFLFEYFSETQRNKGNFPGRFSGRQFSNSRSEMNVSTLELGDSALYLCASSFPGTGGGYTEAFFGQGTRLTVV.

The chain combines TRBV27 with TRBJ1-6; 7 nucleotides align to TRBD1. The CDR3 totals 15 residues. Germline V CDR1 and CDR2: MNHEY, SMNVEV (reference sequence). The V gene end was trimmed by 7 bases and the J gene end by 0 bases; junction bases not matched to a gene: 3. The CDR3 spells CASTRDSSYNSPLHF. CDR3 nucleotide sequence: TGTGCCAGCACCCGGGACAGCTCCTATAATTCACCCCTCCACTTT.

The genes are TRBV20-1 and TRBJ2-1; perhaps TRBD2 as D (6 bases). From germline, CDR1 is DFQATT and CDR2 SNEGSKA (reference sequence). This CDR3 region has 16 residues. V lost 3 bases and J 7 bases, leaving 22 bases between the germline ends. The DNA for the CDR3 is TGCAGTGCTAGTAGGGCTAGCGCTCAGTTGGCGAATGAGCAGTTCTTC. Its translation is CSASRASAQLANEQFF.